This TCR beta chain stems from a study of control samples from healthy donors and cancer patients. The protocol was immunoSEQ multiplex PCR, while the TCRdb copy is restricted to in-frame clones and leaves out a portion. This table has 130,000 or so clones, around nine tenths appearing once. Sequenced input: blood. The origin of this receptor is a man under 40 in good health.

DNA of the CDR3: TGTGCCAGCAGAGACCTAGGTAATGAAAAACTGTTTTTT. Amino acids: CASRDLGNEKLFF. This chain joins TRBV27 and TRBJ1-4; D not certain. CDR3 length: 13 residues. V dropped 6 bases and J dropped 4 bases, with 9 bases sitting between them. CDR1 is MNHEY and CDR2 is SMNVEV in the germline V gene (reference sequence).